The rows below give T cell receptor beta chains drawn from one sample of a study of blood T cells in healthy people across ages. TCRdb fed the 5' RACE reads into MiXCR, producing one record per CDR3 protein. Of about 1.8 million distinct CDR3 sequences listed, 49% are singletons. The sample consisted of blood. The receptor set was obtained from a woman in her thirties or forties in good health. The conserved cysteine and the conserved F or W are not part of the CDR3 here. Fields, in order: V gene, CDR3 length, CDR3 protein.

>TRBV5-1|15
ASSLAAQGTNTGELF
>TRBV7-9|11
ASRPGLEETQY
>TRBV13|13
ASSSGRTATYEQY
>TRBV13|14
ASSPSGGTSSYEQY
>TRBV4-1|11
ASSQENRDTQY
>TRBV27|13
ASSPRDRSGSPLH
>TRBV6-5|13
ASSYGILGSYGYT
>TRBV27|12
ASSLQGSHYGYT
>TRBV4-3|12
ASSQERGTGIPT
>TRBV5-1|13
ASSNPRGDQETQY
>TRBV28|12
ASSLGALGNIQY
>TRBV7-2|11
ASSLGSGSEQF
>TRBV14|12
ASSPFRQEETQY
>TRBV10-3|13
AISGGSGGRETQY
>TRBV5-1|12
ASSFQGEYNEQF
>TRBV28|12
ATYGQGRYNEQF
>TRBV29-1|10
SAAFRGDTQY
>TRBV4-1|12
ASSQDETRGLGF
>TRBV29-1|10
SVGGYNNEQF
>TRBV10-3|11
AISYTSSYEQY
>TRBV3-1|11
ASSQLGNNEQF
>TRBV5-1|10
ASGQGVDGYT
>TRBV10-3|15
AISETLAGDSYNEQF
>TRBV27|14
ASSAQIAGGYNKQF
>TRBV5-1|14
ASSFPTGGIQETQY
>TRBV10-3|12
AISEVAGAATQY
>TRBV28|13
AGRRAGRASTEAF
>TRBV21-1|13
ASSKAFGTQETQY
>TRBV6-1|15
ASTPGLAGGRTDTQY
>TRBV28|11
ASRGSLGNEQF
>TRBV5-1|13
ASNRLAGVQETQY
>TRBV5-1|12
ASSSPTGSNTQY
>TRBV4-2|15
VSSQTVQDSRFGTQY
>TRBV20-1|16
SARGRGGGLLSTDTQY
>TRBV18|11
ASSLDRVEKLF
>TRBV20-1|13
SARDPIRPQETQY
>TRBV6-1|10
ASSATERKLF
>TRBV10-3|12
AISQGLSTDTQY
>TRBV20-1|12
SAISGGAGDTQY
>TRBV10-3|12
AISEGMGEEEQF
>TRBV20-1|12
SAKGQRYQETQY
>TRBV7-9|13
ASSLGPRGYNEQF